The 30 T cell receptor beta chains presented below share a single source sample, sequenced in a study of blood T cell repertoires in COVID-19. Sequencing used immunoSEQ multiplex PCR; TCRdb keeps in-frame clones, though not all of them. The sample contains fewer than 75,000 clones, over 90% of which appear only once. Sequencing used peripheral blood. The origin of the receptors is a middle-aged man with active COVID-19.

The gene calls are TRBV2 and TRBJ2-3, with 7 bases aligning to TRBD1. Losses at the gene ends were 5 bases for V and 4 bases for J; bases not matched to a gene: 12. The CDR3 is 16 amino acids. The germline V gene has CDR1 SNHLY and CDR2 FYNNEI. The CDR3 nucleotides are TGTGCCAGCAGTCTCCTCTCGACAGGGAATTCAGATACGCAGTATTTT. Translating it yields CASSLLSTGNSDTQYF.

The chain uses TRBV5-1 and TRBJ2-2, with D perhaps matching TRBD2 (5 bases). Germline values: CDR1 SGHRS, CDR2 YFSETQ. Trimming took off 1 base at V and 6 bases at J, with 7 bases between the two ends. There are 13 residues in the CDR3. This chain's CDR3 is CASSLWEPGELFF. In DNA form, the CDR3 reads TGCGCCAGCAGCTTGTGGGAGCCCGGGGAGCTGTTTTTT. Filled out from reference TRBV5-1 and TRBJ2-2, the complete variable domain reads KAGVTQTPRYLIKTRGQQVTLSCSPISGHRSVSWYQQTPGQGLQFLFEYFSETQRNKGNFPGRFSGRQFSNSRSEMNVSTLELGDSALYLCASSLWEPGELFFGEGSRLTVL.

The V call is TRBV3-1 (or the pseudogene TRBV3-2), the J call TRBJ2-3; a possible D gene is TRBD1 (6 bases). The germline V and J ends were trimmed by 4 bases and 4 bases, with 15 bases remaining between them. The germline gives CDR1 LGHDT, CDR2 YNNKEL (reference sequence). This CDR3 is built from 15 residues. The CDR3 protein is CASSPRPQGADTQYF. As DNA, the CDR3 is TGTGCCAGCAGCCCCCGGCCACAGGGCGCAGATACGCAGTATTTT.

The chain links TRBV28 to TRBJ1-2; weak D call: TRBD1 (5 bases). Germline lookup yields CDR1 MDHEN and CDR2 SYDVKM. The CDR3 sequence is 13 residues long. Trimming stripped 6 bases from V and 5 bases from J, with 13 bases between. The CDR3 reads CASRPPRGYGYTF. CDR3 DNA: TGTGCCAGCAGACCCCCAAGGGGATATGGCTACACCTTC.

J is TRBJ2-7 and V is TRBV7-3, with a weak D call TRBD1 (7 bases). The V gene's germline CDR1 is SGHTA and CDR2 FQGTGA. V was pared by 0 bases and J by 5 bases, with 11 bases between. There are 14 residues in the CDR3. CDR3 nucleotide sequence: TGTGCCAGCAGCTTAACCAGGGGGGCCCACGAGCAGTACTTC. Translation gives CASSLTRGAHEQYF. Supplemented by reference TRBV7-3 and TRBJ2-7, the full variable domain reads GAGVSQTPSNKVTEKGKYVELRCDPISGHTALYWYRQSLGQGPEFLIYFQGTGAADDSGLPNDRFFAVRPEGSVSTLKIQRTERGDSAVYLCASSLTRGAHEQYFGPGTRLTVT.

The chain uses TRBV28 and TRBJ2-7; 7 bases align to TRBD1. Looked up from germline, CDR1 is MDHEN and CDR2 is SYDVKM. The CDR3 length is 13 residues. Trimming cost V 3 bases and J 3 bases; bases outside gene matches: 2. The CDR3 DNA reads TGTGCCAGCAGTTTGGGGACAGTCTACGAGCAGTACTTC. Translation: CASSLGTVYEQYF.

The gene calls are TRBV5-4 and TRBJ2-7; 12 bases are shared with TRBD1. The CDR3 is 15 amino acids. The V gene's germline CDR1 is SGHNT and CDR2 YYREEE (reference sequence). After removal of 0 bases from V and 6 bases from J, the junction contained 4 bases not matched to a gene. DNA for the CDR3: TGTGCCAGCAGCTTGGAACCGGGACAGGGGGCCGAGCAGTACTTC. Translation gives CASSLEPGQGAEQYF.

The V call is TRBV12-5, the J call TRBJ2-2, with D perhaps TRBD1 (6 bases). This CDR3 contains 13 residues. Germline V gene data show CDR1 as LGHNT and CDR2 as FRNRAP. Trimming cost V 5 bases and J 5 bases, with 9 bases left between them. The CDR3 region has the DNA TGTGCTAGTGGTGGCAGGGGAACCGGGGAGCTGTTTTTT. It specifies CASGGRGTGELFF.

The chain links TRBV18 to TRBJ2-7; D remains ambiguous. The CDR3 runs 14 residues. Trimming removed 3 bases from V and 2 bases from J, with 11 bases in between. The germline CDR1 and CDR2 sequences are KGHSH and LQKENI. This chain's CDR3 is CASSPRDGAYEQYF. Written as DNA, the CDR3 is TGTGCCAGCTCACCTCGAGACGGAGCCTACGAGCAGTACTTC.

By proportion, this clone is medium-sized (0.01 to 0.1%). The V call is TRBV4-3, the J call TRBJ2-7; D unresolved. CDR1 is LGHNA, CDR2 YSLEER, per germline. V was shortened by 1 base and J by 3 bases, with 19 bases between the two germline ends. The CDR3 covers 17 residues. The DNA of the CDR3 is TGCGCCAGCAGCCAAGGACGAGGTCCCGATTATTACTACGAGCAGTACTTC. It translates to CASSQGRGPDYYYEQYF.

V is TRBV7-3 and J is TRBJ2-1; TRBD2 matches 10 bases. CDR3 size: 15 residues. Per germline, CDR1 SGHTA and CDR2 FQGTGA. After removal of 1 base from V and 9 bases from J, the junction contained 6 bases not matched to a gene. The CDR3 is CASSLKAGGPSEQFF. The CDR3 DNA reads TGTGCCAGCAGCTTAAAAGCGGGAGGGCCGAGTGAGCAGTTCTTC.

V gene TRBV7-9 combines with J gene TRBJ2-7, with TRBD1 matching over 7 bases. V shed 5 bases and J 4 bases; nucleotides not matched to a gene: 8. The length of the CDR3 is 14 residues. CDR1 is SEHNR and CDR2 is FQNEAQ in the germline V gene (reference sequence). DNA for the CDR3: TGTGCCAGCAGCCCCCGGACAGGCTTTTACGAGCAGTACTTC. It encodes CASSPRTGFYEQYF. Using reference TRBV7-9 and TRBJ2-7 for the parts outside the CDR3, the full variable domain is DTGVSQNPRHKITKRGQNVTFRCDPISEHNRLYWYRQTLGQGPEFLTYFQNEAQLEKSRLLSDRFSAERPKGSFSTLEIQRTEQGDSAMYLCASSPRTGFYEQYFGPGTRLTVT.

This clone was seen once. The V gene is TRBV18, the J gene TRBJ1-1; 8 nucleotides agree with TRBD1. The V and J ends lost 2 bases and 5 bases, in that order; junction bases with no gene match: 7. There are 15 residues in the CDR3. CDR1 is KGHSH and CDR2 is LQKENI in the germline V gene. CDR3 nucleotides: TGTGCCAGCTCACCATCCCAGGGGGCGCGAACTGAAGCTTTCTTT. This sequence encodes CASSPSQGARTEAFF.

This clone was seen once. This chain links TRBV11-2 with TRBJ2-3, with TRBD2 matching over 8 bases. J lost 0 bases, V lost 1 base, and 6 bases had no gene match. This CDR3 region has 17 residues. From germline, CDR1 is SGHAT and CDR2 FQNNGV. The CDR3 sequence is CASSLGAGGSSTDTQYF. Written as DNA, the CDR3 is TGTGCCAGCAGCTTAGGGGCGGGGGGATCTAGCACAGATACGCAGTATTTT.

This CDR3 is CASSATGSDNSPLHF. The DNA for the CDR3 is TGTGCCAGCAGCGCTACAGGGTCGGATAATTCACCCCTCCACTTT. This rearrangement joins TRBV9 to TRBJ1-6, with a tentative D call TRBD1 (6 bases). The CDR3 loop spans 15 amino acids. V was shortened by 3 bases and J by 5 bases, with 12 bases between the two germline ends. CDR1 and CDR2 (germline): SGDLS, YYNGEE.

As DNA, the CDR3 is TGTGCCAGCAGCCAACTTTCTGAAGCTTTCTTT. Amino acid sequence: CASSQLSEAFF. The chain has TRBV3-1 (or the pseudogene TRBV3-2) and TRBJ1-1; D is uncertain. The germline V gene has CDR1 LGHDT and CDR2 YNNKEL (reference sequence). The CDR3 has 11 amino acids. Trimming took 2 bases from V and 6 from J, leaving 4 bases between them.

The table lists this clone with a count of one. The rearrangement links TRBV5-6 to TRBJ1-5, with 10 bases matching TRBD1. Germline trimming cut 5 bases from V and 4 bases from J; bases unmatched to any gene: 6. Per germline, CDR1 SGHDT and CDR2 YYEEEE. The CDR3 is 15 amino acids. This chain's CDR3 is CASRAWGQGNQPQHF. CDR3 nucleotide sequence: TGTGCCAGCAGGGCTTGGGGACAGGGGAATCAGCCCCAGCATTTT.

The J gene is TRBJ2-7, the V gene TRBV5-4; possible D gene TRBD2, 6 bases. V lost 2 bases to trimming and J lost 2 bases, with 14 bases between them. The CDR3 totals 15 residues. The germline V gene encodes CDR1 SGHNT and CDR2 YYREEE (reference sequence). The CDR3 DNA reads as TGTGCCAGCAGCTTAGGTGGGAGGTACACCTACGAGCAGTACTTC. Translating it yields CASSLGGRYTYEQYF.

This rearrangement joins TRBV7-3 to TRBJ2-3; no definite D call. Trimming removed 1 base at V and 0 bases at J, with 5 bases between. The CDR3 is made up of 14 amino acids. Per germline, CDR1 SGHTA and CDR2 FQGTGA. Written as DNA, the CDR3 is TGTGCCAGCAGCTTAAGCGGCAGCACAGATACGCAGTATTTT. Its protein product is CASSLSGSTDTQYF.

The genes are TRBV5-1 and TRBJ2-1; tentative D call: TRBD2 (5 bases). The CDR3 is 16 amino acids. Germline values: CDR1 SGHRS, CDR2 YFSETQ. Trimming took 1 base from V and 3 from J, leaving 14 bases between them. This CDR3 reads CASSLSLGVVYNEQFF. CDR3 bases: TGCGCCAGCAGCTTGTCCCTCGGGGTCGTCTACAATGAGCAGTTCTTC.

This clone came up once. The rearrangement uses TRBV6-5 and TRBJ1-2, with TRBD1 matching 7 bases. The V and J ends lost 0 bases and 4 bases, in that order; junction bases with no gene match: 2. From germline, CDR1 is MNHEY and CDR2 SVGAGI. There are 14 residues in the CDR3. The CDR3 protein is CASSYSGTVYGYTF. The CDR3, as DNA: TGTGCCAGCAGTTACTCGGGGACAGTCTATGGCTACACCTTC.

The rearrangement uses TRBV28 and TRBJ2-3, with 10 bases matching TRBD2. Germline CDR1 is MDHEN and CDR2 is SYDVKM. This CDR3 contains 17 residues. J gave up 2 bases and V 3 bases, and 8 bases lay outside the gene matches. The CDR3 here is CASSFPLAGGITDTQYF. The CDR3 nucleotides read TGTGCCAGCAGTTTCCCCTTAGCGGGGGGTATCACAGATACGCAGTATTTT.

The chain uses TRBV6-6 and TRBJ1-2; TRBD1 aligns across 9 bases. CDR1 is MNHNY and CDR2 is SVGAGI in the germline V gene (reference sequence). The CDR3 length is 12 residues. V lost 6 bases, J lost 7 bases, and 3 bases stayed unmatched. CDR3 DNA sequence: TGTGCCAGCAGCCGGACAGGGGTTGGCTACACCTTC. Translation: CASSRTGVGYTF.

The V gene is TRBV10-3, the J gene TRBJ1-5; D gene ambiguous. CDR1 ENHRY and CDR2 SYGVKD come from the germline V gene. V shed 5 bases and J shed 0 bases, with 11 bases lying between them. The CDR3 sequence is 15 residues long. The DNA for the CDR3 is TGTGCCATCAGTCGGGATCTCTATAGCAATCAGCCCCAGCATTTT. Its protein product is CAISRDLYSNQPQHF.

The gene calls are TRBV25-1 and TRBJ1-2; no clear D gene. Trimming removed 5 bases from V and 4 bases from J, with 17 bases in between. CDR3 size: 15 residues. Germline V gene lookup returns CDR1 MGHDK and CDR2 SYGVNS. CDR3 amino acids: CASSPKSVGSYGYTF. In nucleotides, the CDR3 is TGTGCCAGCAGTCCCAAGTCAGTGGGGAGCTATGGCTACACCTTC.

CDR3 loop: CASSLLSTAYEQYF. The CDR3 bases are TGTGCCAGCAGTTTATTGTCCACTGCTTACGAGCAGTACTTC. The chain has TRBV28 and TRBJ2-7, with D unresolved. Germline V gives CDR1 MDHEN, CDR2 SYDVKM. The V end was cut by 1 base, the J end by 4 bases, with 11 bases between. The CDR3 loop spans 14 amino acids.

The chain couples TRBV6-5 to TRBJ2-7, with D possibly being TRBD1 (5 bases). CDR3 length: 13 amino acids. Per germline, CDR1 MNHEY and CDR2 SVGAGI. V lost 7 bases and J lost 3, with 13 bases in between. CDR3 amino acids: CASTARRGYEQYF. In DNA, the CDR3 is TGTGCCAGCACCGCACGAAGGGGCTACGAGCAGTACTTC.

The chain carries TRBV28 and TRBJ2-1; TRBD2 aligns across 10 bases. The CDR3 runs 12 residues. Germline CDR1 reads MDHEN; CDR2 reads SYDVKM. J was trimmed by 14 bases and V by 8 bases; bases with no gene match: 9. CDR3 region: CASGSVAGGKFF. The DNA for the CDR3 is TGTGCCAGCGGGTCGGTAGCGGGGGGAAAGTTCTTC. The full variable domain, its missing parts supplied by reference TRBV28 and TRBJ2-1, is DVKVTQSSRYLVKRTGEKVFLECVQDMDHENMFWYRQDPGLGLRLIYFSYDVKMKEKGDIPEGYSVSREKKERFSLILESASTNQTSMYLCASGSVAGGKFFGPGTRLTVL.

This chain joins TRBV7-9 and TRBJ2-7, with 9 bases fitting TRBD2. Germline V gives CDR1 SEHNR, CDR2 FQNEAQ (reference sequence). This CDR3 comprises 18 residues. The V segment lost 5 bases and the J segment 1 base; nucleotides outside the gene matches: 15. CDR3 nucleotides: TGTGCCAGCAGCACCGGCCCGGGACTAGCCGCCGTTTCCTACGAGCAGTACTTC. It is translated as CASSTGPGLAAVSYEQYF.

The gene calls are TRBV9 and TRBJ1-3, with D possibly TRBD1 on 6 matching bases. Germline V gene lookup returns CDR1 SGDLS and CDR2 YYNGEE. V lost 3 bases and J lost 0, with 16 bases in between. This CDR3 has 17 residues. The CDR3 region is CASSGHRDWGSGNTIYF. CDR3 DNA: TGTGCCAGCAGCGGTCACAGGGATTGGGGCTCTGGAAACACCATATATTTT.